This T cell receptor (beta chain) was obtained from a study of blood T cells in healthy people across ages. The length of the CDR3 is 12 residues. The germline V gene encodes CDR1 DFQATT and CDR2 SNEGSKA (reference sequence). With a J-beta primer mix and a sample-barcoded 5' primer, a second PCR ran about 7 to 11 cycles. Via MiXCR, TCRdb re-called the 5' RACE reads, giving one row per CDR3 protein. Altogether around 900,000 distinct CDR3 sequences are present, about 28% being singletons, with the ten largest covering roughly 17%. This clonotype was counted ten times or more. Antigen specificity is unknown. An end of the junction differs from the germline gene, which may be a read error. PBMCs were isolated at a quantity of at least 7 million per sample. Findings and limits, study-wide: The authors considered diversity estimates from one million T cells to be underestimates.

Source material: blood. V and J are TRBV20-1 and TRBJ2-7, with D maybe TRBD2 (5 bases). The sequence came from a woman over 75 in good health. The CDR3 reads CSARRDRHERYF. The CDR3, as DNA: TGCAGTGCTAGGAGGGATAGACACGAGCGGTACTTC.